These 29 T cell receptor beta chains came from one sample sequenced in a study of cytomegalovirus exposure and HLA in healthy donors. The PCR had 60 Vbeta and 13 Jbeta primers. Using immunoSEQ multiplex PCR, the repertoire was profiled, and TCRdb retains in-frame clones only, with some absent. The data show 35,000 to 40,000 clones, around 69% seen once. Sequenced sample: PBMCs. The receptors here all came from a man aged 25-45 years in good health and CMV-seronegative.

This rearrangement joins TRBV6-1 to TRBJ2-1, with 10 nucleotides matching TRBD2. The V segment lost 1 base and the J segment 6 bases; nucleotides outside the gene matches: 3. The CDR3 is 15 residues long. CDR1 and CDR2 (germline): MNHNS, SASEGT. DNA for the CDR3: TGTGCCAGCAGTGAAGGGACTAGCGGCGCCAATGAGCAGTTCTTC. This codes for CASSEGTSGANEQFF.

The genes are TRBV7-2 and TRBJ2-1, with no clear D. The CDR3 runs 14 residues. The germline CDR1 and CDR2 sequences are SGHTA and FQGNSA. Trimming took 1 base from V and 3 from J, leaving 7 bases between them. This CDR3 is CASSLVLNYNEQFF. The CDR3, as DNA: TGTGCCAGCAGCTTAGTACTTAACTACAATGAGCAGTTCTTC.

V gene TRBV18 combines with J gene TRBJ2-7; 8 bases match TRBD1. J gave up 4 bases and V 3 bases, and 5 bases lay outside the gene matches. This CDR3 is built from 14 residues. Germline loops: CDR1 KGHSH, CDR2 LQKENI. CDR3: CASSPQGQGYEQYF. The CDR3 DNA follows: TGTGCCAGCTCACCGCAAGGACAGGGATACGAGCAGTACTTC. The whole variable domain, remainder taken from reference TRBV18 and TRBJ2-7, is NAGVMQNPRHLVRRRGQEARLRCSPMKGHSHVYWYRQLPEEGLKFMVYLQKENIIDESGMPKERFSAEFPKEGPSILRIQQVVRGDSAAYFCASSPQGQGYEQYFGPGTRLTVT.

V gene TRBV10-3 combines with J gene TRBJ1-2; 8 nucleotides match TRBD1. Per germline, CDR1 ENHRY and CDR2 SYGVKD. This CDR3 has 14 residues. The V and J ends lost 10 bases and 1 base, in that order; junction bases with no gene match: 8. As DNA, the CDR3 is TGTGCCACCTCGACAGGGGATGATAACTATGGCTACACCTTC. It is translated as CATSTGDDNYGYTF.

J is TRBJ2-6 and V is TRBV27, with D perhaps matching TRBD2 (6 bases). The ends were cut back, 0 bases at V and 1 base at J, with 10 bases in the middle. CDR3 length: 17 amino acids. Per germline, CDR1 MNHEY and CDR2 SMNVEV (reference sequence). CDR3 DNA: TGTGCCAGCAGTTTATCGGCGGGACCGTCTGGGGCCAACGTCCTGACTTTC. Translation: CASSLSAGPSGANVLTF.

This rearrangement joins TRBV28 to TRBJ2-7; 10 bases map to TRBD2. J gave up 5 bases and V 5 bases, and 6 bases lay outside the gene matches. Germline-derived CDR1 and CDR2 are MDHEN and SYDVKM. The CDR3 totals 14 residues. This CDR3 reads CASSPSGRVHEQYF. The CDR3 DNA follows: TGTGCCAGCAGTCCCAGCGGGAGGGTCCACGAGCAGTACTTC.

This chain connects TRBV7-9 to TRBJ1-4; 10 bases agree with TRBD1. Trimming removed 7 bases from V and 7 bases from J; junction bases left unmatched: 6. CDR1 and CDR2 (germline): SEHNR, FQNEAQ (reference sequence). This CDR3 is 14 amino acids long. The DNA of the CDR3 is TGTGCCAGCACCCGACAGGGGGCAGGTGAAAAACTGTTTTTT. Protein: CASTRQGAGEKLFF.

The chain employs TRBV19 and TRBJ2-3; 7 bases align to TRBD1. Germline-derived CDR1 and CDR2 are LNHDA and SQIVND (reference sequence). The CDR3 loop spans 12 amino acids. The V gene end was trimmed by 6 bases and the J gene end by 4 bases; junction bases not matched to a gene: 1. DNA of the CDR3: TGTGCCAGTAGCCAGGGGGCAGATACGCAGTATTTT. This codes for CASSQGADTQYF.

This rearrangement joins TRBV27 to TRBJ1-2; the D gene is possibly TRBD1 (6 bases). The CDR3 has 16 residues. The germline V gene encodes CDR1 MNHEY and CDR2 SMNVEV (reference sequence). The V gene lost 2 bases and the J gene lost 3 bases, with 16 bases spanning the gap. CDR3: CASSLIQGPPYYGYTF. The CDR3 DNA sequence: TGTGCCAGCAGTTTAATACAGGGACCCCCATACTATGGCTACACCTTC.

This clone was observed a handful of times. This chain connects TRBV19 to TRBJ2-1; D is ambiguous. The CDR3 totals 11 residues. Germline CDR1 and CDR2: LNHDA and SQIVND (reference sequence). V was pared by 10 bases and J by 9 bases, with 13 bases between. Written as DNA, the CDR3 is TGTGCCACCAAGCTGGGCATTGAGCAGTTCTTC. It is translated as CATKLGIEQFF.

V usage is TRBV28 and J usage is TRBJ1-3, with D maybe TRBD1 (5 bases). In germline, CDR1 is MDHEN, CDR2 SYDVKM. With 4 bases removed from V and 4 bases from J, the gap between germline ends came to 14 bases. This CDR3 has 15 amino acids. The CDR3, as DNA: TGTGCCAGCAGTTCGCTCCAGGGTTCCGGAAACACCATATATTTT. It codes for CASSSLQGSGNTIYF.

The chain uses TRBV5-6 and TRBJ1-5; D might be TRBD1 (5 bases). CDR3 size: 14 residues. Trimming removed 2 bases from V and 1 base from J, with 7 bases in between. Germline V gene sequence: CDR1 SGHDT, CDR2 YYEEEE. CDR3 DNA sequence: TGTGCCAGCAGCTTCCGGGGGAGCAATCAGCCCCAGCATTTT. This encodes CASSFRGSNQPQHF. Combining the CDR3 with reference TRBV5-6 and TRBJ1-5 gives the whole variable domain DAGVTQSPTHLIKTRGQQVTLRCSPKSGHDTVSWYQQALGQGPQFIFQYYEEEERQRGNFPDRFSGHQFPNYSSELNVNALLLGDSALYLCASSFRGSNQPQHFGDGTRLSIL.

This chain uses TRBV9 with TRBJ2-7, with D unresolved. The CDR3 totals 15 residues. Germline CDR1 and CDR2: SGDLS and YYNGEE. Trimming removed 0 bases at V and 2 bases at J, with 12 bases between. Here the CDR3 reads CASSVASATPYEQYF. The CDR3 nucleotides read TGTGCCAGCAGCGTAGCCAGCGCCACCCCCTACGAGCAGTACTTC.

This clone was seen once. DNA for the CDR3: TGTGCCAGCAGTCCTGGGGCCAGGGGTGAGCAGTTCTTC. Its translation: CASSPGARGEQFF. The rearrangement uses TRBV6-4 and TRBJ2-1; perhaps TRBD1 as D (6 bases). This CDR3 has 13 amino acids. V lost 5 bases to trimming and J lost 9 bases, with 14 bases between them. Germline loops: CDR1 MRHNA, CDR2 SNTAGT.

This clone was observed a handful of times. The chain carries TRBV5-1 and TRBJ1-2; TRBD1 might be the D (5 bases). Germline CDR1 SGHRS, CDR2 YFSETQ. This CDR3 region has 13 residues. Trimming shortened V by 1 base and J by 5 bases, and 9 bases separated the two germline ends. CDR3 bases: TGCGCCAGCAGCTTGCAACAGGAGTATGGCTACACCTTC. Amino acid sequence: CASSLQQEYGYTF. Together with reference TRBV5-1 and TRBJ1-2, the CDR3 gives the full variable domain: KAGVTQTPRYLIKTRGQQVTLSCSPISGHRSVSWYQQTPGQGLQFLFEYFSETQRNKGNFPGRFSGRQFSNSRSEMNVSTLELGDSALYLCASSLQQEYGYTFGSGTRLTVV.

The CDR3 loop reads CASSWGDRVDTEAFF. As DNA, the CDR3 is TGCGCCAGCAGCTGGGGGGACAGGGTGGACACTGAAGCTTTCTTT. This chain uses TRBV5-1 with TRBJ1-1; TRBD1 matches 9 bases. V was pared by 3 bases and J by 3 bases, with 6 bases of the junction left unmatched. The CDR3 length is 15 residues. Germline values: CDR1 SGHRS, CDR2 YFSETQ. Supplemented by reference TRBV5-1 and TRBJ1-1, the full variable domain reads KAGVTQTPRYLIKTRGQQVTLSCSPISGHRSVSWYQQTPGQGLQFLFEYFSETQRNKGNFPGRFSGRQFSNSRSEMNVSTLELGDSALYLCASSWGDRVDTEAFFGQGTRLTVV.

The rearrangement uses TRBV27 and TRBJ1-5; D is uncertain. The CDR3 length is 14 residues. Germline loops: CDR1 MNHEY, CDR2 SMNVEV (reference sequence). V dropped 0 bases and J dropped 6 bases, with 9 bases sitting between them. DNA for the CDR3: TGTGCCAGCAGTTTATCGACTGGGTCTCAGCCCCAGCATTTT. This gives the protein CASSLSTGSQPQHF.

The chain has TRBV6-1 and TRBJ1-1; TRBD1 matches 9 bases. Looked up from germline, CDR1 is MNHNS and CDR2 is SASEGT. The CDR3 consists of 14 residues. V shed 2 bases, J shed 6 bases, and the junction held 4 bases outside the gene matches. The CDR3 nucleotides read TGTGCCAGCAGTGAAACAGGGGGCGGGTCTGAAGCTTTCTTT. This encodes CASSETGGGSEAFF.

V and J are TRBV28 and TRBJ2-5, with D unresolved. Germline CDR1 reads MDHEN; CDR2 reads SYDVKM. Trimming shortened V by 7 bases and J by 4 bases, and 16 bases separated the two germline ends. This CDR3 has 14 amino acids. CDR3 nucleotide sequence: TGTGCCAGCACCTCCCGGGTAATGGGAGAGACCCAGTACTTC. Its protein product is CASTSRVMGETQYF. The full variable domain, rest sourced from reference TRBV28 and TRBJ2-5, is DVKVTQSSRYLVKRTGEKVFLECVQDMDHENMFWYRQDPGLGLRLIYFSYDVKMKEKGDIPEGYSVSREKKERFSLILESASTNQTSMYLCASTSRVMGETQYFGPGTRLLVL.

The V call is TRBV28, the J call TRBJ2-3; 10 positions match TRBD2. The CDR3 loop spans 16 amino acids. The trim removed 5 bases at V and 3 bases at J, leaving 8 bases unmatched. From germline, CDR1 is MDHEN and CDR2 SYDVKM. The CDR3: CASSPHLAGATDTQYF. The CDR3 DNA reads as TGTGCCAGCAGTCCCCATCTAGCGGGAGCAACAGATACGCAGTATTTT.

This chain joins TRBV2 and TRBJ2-7; a possible D gene is TRBD1 (6 bases). CDR1 and CDR2 (germline): SNHLY, FYNNEI. V was clipped by 10 bases and J by 0 bases, with 13 bases between them. This CDR3 comprises 13 residues. CDR3 in amino acids: CAIPGHTSYEQYF. CDR3 DNA sequence: TGTGCCATCCCGGGACACACCTCCTACGAGCAGTACTTC.

The gene calls are TRBV18 and TRBJ2-5; the match to TRBD1 covers 8 bases. CDR1 is KGHSH, CDR2 LQKENI, per germline. This CDR3 has 15 residues. After removal of 1 base from V and 2 bases from J, the junction contained 3 bases not matched to a gene. In DNA form, the CDR3 reads TGTGCCAGCTCACCACGAACAGGGGGGCAAGAGACCCAGTACTTC. Amino acids: CASSPRTGGQETQYF.

The V call is TRBV16, the J call TRBJ1-6, with D hard to call. The CDR3 is 13 residues long. From germline, CDR1 is KGHSY and CDR2 FQNENV. V was pared by 2 bases and J by 10 bases, with 9 bases between. The DNA of the CDR3 is TGTGCCAGCAGCCAAATGAGCCTATCACCCCTCCACTTT. Protein: CASSQMSLSPLHF.

V is TRBV19 and J is TRBJ2-7; 8 bases map to TRBD2. Germline V gene lookup returns CDR1 LNHDA and CDR2 SQIVND (reference sequence). The CDR3 contains 15 residues. V dropped 4 bases and J dropped 0; count of bases not matched to a gene: 5. CDR3 coding DNA: TGTGCCAGTAGTACACTAGCGGCCAGCTCCTACGAGCAGTACTTC. It is translated as CASSTLAASSYEQYF.

The chain links TRBV30 to TRBJ2-5; TRBD1 matches 9 bases. This CDR3 comprises 15 residues. The V gene end was trimmed by 0 bases and the J gene end by 4 bases; junction bases not matched to a gene: 6. The germline CDR1 and CDR2 sequences are GTSNPN and SVGIG (reference sequence). The CDR3 sequence: CAWSVRWTGVETQYF. The CDR3 nucleotides read TGTGCCTGGAGTGTACGTTGGACAGGGGTAGAGACCCAGTACTTC.

The chain uses TRBV5-6 and TRBJ2-5, with TRBD1 identical over 12 bases. V trimming: 5 bases; J trimming: 5 bases; junction bases outside the gene matches: 10. The CDR3 loop spans 16 amino acids. The germline V gene encodes CDR1 SGHDT and CDR2 YYEEEE. CDR3 sequence (DNA): TGTGCCAGCAGTTATGGGACAGGGGGCATTACGGAGACCCAGTACTTC. This encodes CASSYGTGGITETQYF.

The chain joins TRBV12-5 to TRBJ2-1, with 15 bases lining up with TRBD2. CDR1 and CDR2 (germline): LGHNT, FRNRAP. Unmatched junction bases numbered 7, after V lost 0 bases and J lost 4 bases. The CDR3 length is 19 residues. The DNA for the CDR3 is TGTGCTAGTGGTTTGGTCCGGACTAGCGGGAGGGGGACTTACAATGAGCAGTTCTTC. It yields the protein CASGLVRTSGRGTYNEQFF. Looking up the rest from reference TRBV12-5 and TRBJ2-1 gives the full variable domain: DARVTQTPRHKVTEMGQEVTMRCQPILGHNTVFWYRQTMMQGLELLAYFRNRAPLDDSGMPKDRFSAEMPDATLATLKIQPSEPRDSAVYFCASGLVRTSGRGTYNEQFFGPGTRLTVL.

CDR3 sequence: CASSLGQENEKLFF. In nucleotides, the CDR3 is TGTGCCAGCAGCCTCGGACAGGAGAATGAAAAACTGTTTTTT. The chain employs TRBV5-6 and TRBJ1-4; 7 nucleotides align to TRBD1. Trimming removed 4 bases from V and 5 bases from J; junction bases left unmatched: 5. CDR3 length: 14 amino acids. Germline V lookup: CDR1 SGHDT, CDR2 YYEEEE.

This clone was seen a single time. This chain uses TRBV6-1 with TRBJ2-1; tentative D call: TRBD2 (7 bases). The CDR3 extends over 17 amino acids. V was trimmed by 0 bases and J by 4 bases, leaving 16 bases between them. Germline V gene lookup returns CDR1 MNHNS and CDR2 SASEGT. The CDR3 reads CASSEAGGDNLYNEQFF. The CDR3 coding sequence is TGTGCCAGCAGTGAAGCGGGGGGGGACAATTTATACAATGAGCAGTTCTTC.